These T cell receptor beta chains were read from a single sample in a study of cytomegalovirus exposure and HLA in healthy donors. The protocol was immunoSEQ multiplex PCR, while the TCRdb copy is restricted to in-frame clones and leaves out a portion. The sample records 130,000 or so clones, around 92% being singletons. The sample was PBMCs. Every receptor here comes from a man aged 25 to 45 in good health and CMV-seronegative. Both conserved end residues are part of each CDR3. The order of the fields is clone size, J gene, D gene, V gene, CDR3 protein, CDR3 DNA. The D gene is left open where the match is weak. The size of a clone is reported for some rows only, either as once, few or many, or as a class for expanded clones.

abundance: .
j_gene: TRBJ2-1
d_gene: .
v_gene: TRBV5-1
CDR3aa: CASSPYTLRKHNEQFF
CDR3nt: TGCGCCAGCAGCCCCTATACGTTGCGCAAACACAATGAGCAGTTCTTC

abundance: .
j_gene: TRBJ2-7
d_gene: .
v_gene: TRBV11-1
CDR3aa: CASSQDSYSYEQYF
CDR3nt: TGCGCCAGCAGCCAGGACAGCTACTCCTACGAGCAGTACTTC

abundance: .
j_gene: TRBJ2-7
d_gene: .
v_gene: TRBV19
CDR3aa: CASADSALSYEQYF
CDR3nt: TGTGCCAGTGCTGACTCAGCCCTATCCTACGAGCAGTACTTC

abundance: .
j_gene: TRBJ2-3
d_gene: TRBD2
v_gene: TRBV9
CDR3aa: CASSGTSGSTDTQYF
CDR3nt: TGTGCCAGCAGTGGGACTAGCGGTTCCACAGATACGCAGTATTTT

abundance: .
j_gene: TRBJ2-3
d_gene: TRBD1
v_gene: TRBV19
CDR3aa: CASSTWGQGTDWDTQYF
CDR3nt: TGTGCCAGTAGTACTTGGGGACAGGGAACAGATTGGGATACGCAGTATTTT

abundance: .
j_gene: TRBJ2-5
d_gene: TRBD2
v_gene: TRBV4-1
CDR3aa: CASSQDPTAGGILVTQYF
CDR3nt: TGCGCCAGCAGCCAAGATCCAACAGCGGGGGGGATTTTGGTGACCCAGTACTTC

abundance: .
j_gene: TRBJ2-1
d_gene: TRBD2
v_gene: TRBV5-1
CDR3aa: CASSWRAGEFYNEQFF
CDR3nt: TGCGCCAGCAGCTGGCGAGCGGGGGAATTCTACAATGAGCAGTTCTTC

abundance: .
j_gene: TRBJ2-7
d_gene: .
v_gene: TRBV5-8
CDR3aa: CASSLPGSSYEQYF
CDR3nt: TGTGCCAGCAGCTTGCCGGGAAGCTCCTACGAGCAGTACTTC

abundance: once
j_gene: TRBJ1-2
d_gene: .
v_gene: TRBV12-5
CDR3aa: CASGLNSGMGGYTF
CDR3nt: TGTGCTAGTGGTCTCAATTCAGGGATGGGTGGCTACACCTTC

abundance: .
j_gene: TRBJ1-6
d_gene: TRBD1
v_gene: TRBV5-6
CDR3aa: CASSGRDRGSSYNSPLHF
CDR3nt: TGTGCCAGCAGCGGACGGGACAGGGGATCCTCCTATAATTCACCCCTCCACTTT

abundance: .
j_gene: TRBJ2-3
d_gene: .
v_gene: TRBV13
CDR3aa: CASRLTLGADTQYF
CDR3nt: TGTGCCAGCAGGCTGACACTGGGCGCAGATACGCAGTATTTT

abundance: .
j_gene: TRBJ2-5
d_gene: .
v_gene: TRBV2
CDR3aa: CASSEGADETQYF
CDR3nt: TGTGCCAGCAGTGAAGGAGCGGATGAGACCCAGTACTTC

abundance: .
j_gene: TRBJ2-7
d_gene: TRBD2
v_gene: TRBV7-2
CDR3aa: CASSFGGLAGGGDEQYF
CDR3nt: TGTGCCAGCAGCTTCGGGGGACTAGCGGGTGGTGGGGACGAGCAGTACTTC

abundance: .
j_gene: TRBJ1-5
d_gene: .
v_gene: TRBV4-3
CDR3aa: CASSRDSNQPQHF
CDR3nt: TGCGCCAGCTCCAGGGATAGCAATCAGCCCCAGCATTTT

abundance: .
j_gene: TRBJ2-7
d_gene: TRBD1
v_gene: TRBV6-6
CDR3aa: CASSPLGTGGPYEQYF
CDR3nt: TGTGCCAGCAGTCCTCTTGGGACAGGGGGTCCCTACGAGCAGTACTTC

abundance: .
j_gene: TRBJ2-5
d_gene: TRBD2
v_gene: TRBV9
CDR3aa: CASSVDGTRGETQYF
CDR3nt: TGTGCCAGCAGCGTCGACGGGACTAGAGGGGAGACCCAGTACTTC

abundance: .
j_gene: TRBJ1-3
d_gene: .
v_gene: TRBV11-2
CDR3aa: CASSLAGSGNTIYF
CDR3nt: TGTGCCAGCAGCTTAGCGGGCTCTGGAAACACCATATATTTT

abundance: .
j_gene: TRBJ2-7
d_gene: TRBD1
v_gene: TRBV7-2
CDR3aa: CASRAGTGAYEQYF
CDR3nt: TGTGCCAGCAGGGCCGGGACAGGGGCCTACGAGCAGTACTTC

abundance: .
j_gene: TRBJ1-2
d_gene: .
v_gene: TRBV29-1
CDR3aa: CSVEKTANYGYTF
CDR3nt: TGCAGCGTTGAAAAGACAGCTAACTATGGCTACACCTTC

abundance: .
j_gene: TRBJ2-4
d_gene: .
v_gene: TRBV5-1
CDR3aa: CASSLGGSKNIQYF
CDR3nt: TGCGCCAGCAGCTTGGGGGGCTCCAAAAACATTCAGTACTTC

abundance: .
j_gene: TRBJ2-5
d_gene: TRBD2
v_gene: TRBV7-8
CDR3aa: CASSQGLAGERKTQYF
CDR3nt: TGTGCCAGCAGCCAAGGGTTAGCGGGGGAAAGAAAGACCCAGTACTTC

abundance: .
j_gene: TRBJ2-2
d_gene: .
v_gene: TRBV7-2
CDR3aa: CASSLDPGLYTGELFF
CDR3nt: TGTGCCAGCAGCTTAGATCCAGGGCTGTACACCGGGGAGCTGTTTTTT

abundance: once
j_gene: TRBJ1-6
d_gene: TRBD1
v_gene: TRBV7-9
CDR3aa: CASSSGQGDSPLHF
CDR3nt: TGTGCCAGCAGCTCCGGACAGGGGGATTCACCCCTCCACTTT

abundance: .
j_gene: TRBJ1-1
d_gene: TRBD1
v_gene: TRBV9
CDR3aa: CASSLRQGAVWNTEAFF
CDR3nt: TGTGCCAGCAGCTTACGACAGGGGGCGGTTTGGAACACTGAAGCTTTCTTT

abundance: .
j_gene: TRBJ1-4
d_gene: .
v_gene: TRBV6-1
CDR3aa: CASSSLGGALEKLLF
CDR3nt: TGTGCCAGCAGTAGCCTGGGAGGGGCCTTGGAAAAACTGCTTTTT

abundance: .
j_gene: TRBJ2-5
d_gene: TRBD2
v_gene: TRBV5-6
CDR3aa: CASRLLTAGRETQYF
CDR3nt: TGTGCCAGCAGGCTCTTGACAGCGGGGAGGGAGACCCAGTACTTC

abundance: .
j_gene: TRBJ2-7
d_gene: .
v_gene: TRBV4-3
CDR3aa: CASSQETGPLYEQYF
CDR3nt: TGCGCCAGCAGCCAAGAAACAGGGCCCCTCTACGAGCAGTACTTC

abundance: .
j_gene: TRBJ2-7
d_gene: TRBD1
v_gene: TRBV7-9
CDR3aa: CASSLGQGAYEQYF
CDR3nt: TGTGCCAGCAGCTTAGGACAGGGGGCGTACGAGCAGTACTTC

abundance: .
j_gene: TRBJ1-3
d_gene: .
v_gene: TRBV2
CDR3aa: CASNTPDSGNTIYF
CDR3nt: TGTGCCAGCAACACACCCGACTCTGGAAACACCATATATTTT

abundance: .
j_gene: TRBJ1-4
d_gene: .
v_gene: TRBV7-9
CDR3aa: CAGAPAGANEKLFF
CDR3nt: TGTGCCGGGGCCCCGGCAGGGGCAAATGAAAAACTGTTTTTT

abundance: once
j_gene: TRBJ2-3
d_gene: TRBD1
v_gene: TRBV4-1
CDR3aa: CASSPDRGDPDTQYF
CDR3nt: TGCGCCAGCAGCCCTGACAGGGGGGACCCAGATACGCAGTATTTT

abundance: .
j_gene: TRBJ2-2
d_gene: TRBD1
v_gene: TRBV6-6
CDR3aa: CASSYSGTGGTGELFF
CDR3nt: TGTGCCAGCAGTTACTCAGGGACAGGGGGGACCGGGGAGCTGTTTTTT

abundance: .
j_gene: TRBJ2-1
d_gene: .
v_gene: TRBV2
CDR3aa: CASRGASLAYNEQFF
CDR3nt: TGTGCCAGCAGGGGGGCATCCCTGGCCTACAATGAGCAGTTCTTC

abundance: .
j_gene: TRBJ1-2
d_gene: TRBD1
v_gene: TRBV28
CDR3aa: CASWGTGYGYTF
CDR3nt: TGTGCCAGTTGGGGGACAGGCTATGGCTACACCTTC

abundance: .
j_gene: TRBJ1-1
d_gene: .
v_gene: TRBV19
CDR3aa: CASSNHGQEAFF
CDR3nt: TGTGCCAGTAGTAATCATGGACAGGAAGCTTTCTTT

abundance: .
j_gene: TRBJ2-5
d_gene: .
v_gene: TRBV5-1
CDR3aa: CASSLSTTETQYF
CDR3nt: TGCGCCAGCAGCTTGAGCACCACAGAGACCCAGTACTTC

abundance: .
j_gene: TRBJ1-4
d_gene: TRBD1
v_gene: TRBV28
CDR3aa: CASSLLVRGNEKLFF
CDR3nt: TGTGCCAGCAGTTTATTGGTCAGGGGGAATGAAAAACTGTTTTTT

abundance: .
j_gene: TRBJ1-4
d_gene: TRBD1
v_gene: TRBV27
CDR3aa: CASSPDRGPEKLFF
CDR3nt: TGTGCCAGCAGTCCCGACAGGGGGCCTGAAAAACTGTTTTTT

abundance: once
j_gene: TRBJ1-4
d_gene: .
v_gene: TRBV11-2
CDR3aa: CASSLVRGRGQGRNEKLFF
CDR3nt: TGTGCCAGCAGCTTAGTCCGTGGGAGGGGTCAGGGACGAAATGAAAAACTGTTTTTT

abundance: .
j_gene: TRBJ2-7
d_gene: TRBD1
v_gene: TRBV29-1
CDR3aa: CSVVENRGSNYEQYF
CDR3nt: TGCAGCGTTGTTGAGAACAGGGGGTCTAATTACGAGCAGTACTTC